This TCR beta chain was retrieved from a study of technical replicates of blood from a handful of donors. Sequencing used immunoSEQ multiplex PCR; TCRdb keeps in-frame clones, though not all of them. Among 75,000 to 95,000 clones listed, about 88% were seen once. The CDR3 consists of 15 residues. The V and J ends lost 6 bases and 7 bases respectively, with 19 bases between them. Per germline, CDR1 SGHTA and CDR2 FQGNSA. The chain carries TRBV7-2 and TRBJ1-5; a weak D match, TRBD1 (5 bases). The TCR was taken from a human donor in good health. Sequencing was done on a sample of T cells isolated from PBMCs. CDR3 sequence: CASSQTAFSRQPQHF. In nucleotides, the CDR3 is TGTGCCAGCAGTCAGACAGCCTTTAGCCGGCAGCCCCAGCATTTT. The whole variable domain, filled in from reference TRBV7-2 and TRBJ1-5, reads GAGVSQSPSNKVTEKGKDVELRCDPISGHTALYWYRQSLGQGLEFLIYFQGNSAPDKSGLPSDRFSAERTGGSVSTLTIQRTQQEDSAVYLCASSQTAFSRQPQHFGDGTRLSIL.